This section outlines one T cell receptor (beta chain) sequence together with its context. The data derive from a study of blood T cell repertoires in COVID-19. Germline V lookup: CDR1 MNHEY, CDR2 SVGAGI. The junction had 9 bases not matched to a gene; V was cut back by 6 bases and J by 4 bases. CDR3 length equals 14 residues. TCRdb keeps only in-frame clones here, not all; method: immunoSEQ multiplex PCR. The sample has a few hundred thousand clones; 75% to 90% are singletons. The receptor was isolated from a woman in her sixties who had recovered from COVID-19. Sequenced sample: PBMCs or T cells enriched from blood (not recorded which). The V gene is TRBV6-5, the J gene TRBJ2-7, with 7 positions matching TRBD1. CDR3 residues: CASRDRVGVYEQYF. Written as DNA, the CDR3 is TGTGCCAGCAGAGACAGGGTTGGGGTATACGAGCAGTACTTC.